This entry features one T cell receptor (beta chain) sequence. The antigen is not known. Trimming took off 4 bases at V and 2 bases at J, with 15 bases between the two ends. The length of the CDR3 is 16 residues. Germline values: CDR1 SGHNT, CDR2 YYREEE (reference sequence). Histologic diagnosis was independently verified by two lung pathologists. This entry comes from a study of immune evolution from preneoplasia to lung adenocarcinoma. Whole-study results and caveats: Clonality was highest in normal lung, lower in later-stage lesions apparently. T cell clonality was higher in KRAS-mutant than EGFR-mutant or wild-type nodules.

Sequencing used immunoSEQ multiplex PCR; TCRdb keeps in-frame clones, though not all of them. The repertoire consists of about 14,000 clones, with roughly 86% occurring once and the leading ten covering around 3%. The sample taken for sequencing was FFPE minimally invasive lung adenocarcinoma tissue. The rearrangement uses TRBV5-4 and TRBJ2-2, with unresolved D. The sequence was collected from a person aged 55-85 years with lung adenocarcinoma. The CDR3 here is CASSRRAARNTGELFF. The CDR3 bases are TGTGCCAGCAGCCGGCGAGCAGCGCGCAACACCGGGGAGCTGTTTTTT.